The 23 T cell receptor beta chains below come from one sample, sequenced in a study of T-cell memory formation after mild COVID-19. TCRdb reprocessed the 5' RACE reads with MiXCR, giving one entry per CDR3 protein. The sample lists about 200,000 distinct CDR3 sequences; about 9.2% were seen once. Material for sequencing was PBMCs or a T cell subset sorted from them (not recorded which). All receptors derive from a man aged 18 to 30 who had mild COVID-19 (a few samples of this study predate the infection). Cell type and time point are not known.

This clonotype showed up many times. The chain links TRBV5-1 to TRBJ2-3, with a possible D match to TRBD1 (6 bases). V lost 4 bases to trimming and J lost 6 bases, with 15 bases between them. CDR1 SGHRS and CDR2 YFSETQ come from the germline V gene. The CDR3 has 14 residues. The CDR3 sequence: CASSLWGPGDTQYF. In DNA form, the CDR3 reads TGCGCCAGCAGCCTGTGGGGGCCAGGGGATACGCAGTATTTT.

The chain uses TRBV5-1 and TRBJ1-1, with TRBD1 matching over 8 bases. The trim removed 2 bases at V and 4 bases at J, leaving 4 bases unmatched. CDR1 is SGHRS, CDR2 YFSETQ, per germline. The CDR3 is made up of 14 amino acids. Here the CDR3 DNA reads TGCGCCAGCAGCTTTACACAGGGGGGCACTGAAGCTTTCTTT. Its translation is CASSFTQGGTEAFF. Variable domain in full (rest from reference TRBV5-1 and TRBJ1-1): KAGVTQTPRYLIKTRGQQVTLSCSPISGHRSVSWYQQTPGQGLQFLFEYFSETQRNKGNFPGRFSGRQFSNSRSEMNVSTLELGDSALYLCASSFTQGGTEAFFGQGTRLTVV.

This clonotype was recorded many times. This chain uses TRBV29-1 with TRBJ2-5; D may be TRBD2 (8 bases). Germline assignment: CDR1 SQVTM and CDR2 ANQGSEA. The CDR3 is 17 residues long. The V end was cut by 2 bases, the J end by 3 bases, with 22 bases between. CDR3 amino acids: CSVELQGGLVMEETQYF. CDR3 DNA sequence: TGCAGCGTTGAACTCCAGGGGGGACTAGTCATGGAAGAGACCCAGTACTTC.

Here the CDR3 DNA reads TGTGCCAGCAGCTTAGCGGGTCCAGGGGGGGGCAATCAGCCCCAGCATTTT. This sequence encodes CASSLAGPGGGNQPQHF. J is TRBJ1-5 and V is TRBV7-2, with 7 nucleotides matching TRBD1. This CDR3 has 17 amino acids. Trimming took 0 bases from V and 2 from J; bases not matched to a gene: 7. Germline-derived CDR1 and CDR2 are SGHTA and FQGNSA.

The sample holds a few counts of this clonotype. The DNA for the CDR3 is TGTGCCAGCAGCCTAGCGGGGGCCATCACAGATACGCAGTATTTT. Its protein product is CASSLAGAITDTQYF. The V call is TRBV6-5, the J call TRBJ2-3; TRBD2 agrees at 10 bases. Germline values: CDR1 MNHEY, CDR2 SVGAGI. The CDR3 extends over 15 amino acids. V trimming: 6 bases; J trimming: 2 bases; junction bases outside the gene matches: 5.

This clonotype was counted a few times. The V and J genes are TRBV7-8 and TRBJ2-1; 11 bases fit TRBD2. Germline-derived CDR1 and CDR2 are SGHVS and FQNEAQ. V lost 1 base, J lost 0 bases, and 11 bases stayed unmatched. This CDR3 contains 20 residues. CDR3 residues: CASSLGVGLAGGFSYNEQFF. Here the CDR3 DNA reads TGTGCCAGCAGCTTAGGCGTTGGGCTAGCGGGGGGCTTCTCCTACAATGAGCAGTTCTTC.

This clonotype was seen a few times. The CDR3 bases are TGTGCCAGCAGCTTAGCAGCGGTCGGGGATGAGCAGTTCTTC. Protein: CASSLAAVGDEQFF. This rearrangement joins TRBV11-1 to TRBJ2-1, with a weak D call TRBD2 (5 bases). Deletions cut 0 bases from V and 8 bases from J, with 11 bases between. CDR1 SGHAT and CDR2 FQDESV come from the germline V gene (reference sequence). The CDR3 length is 14 residues.

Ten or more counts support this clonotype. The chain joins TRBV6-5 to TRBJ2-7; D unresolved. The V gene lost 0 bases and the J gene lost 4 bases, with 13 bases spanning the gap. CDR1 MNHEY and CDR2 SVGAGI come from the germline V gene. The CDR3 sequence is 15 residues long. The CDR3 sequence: CASSYSLTGEYEQYF. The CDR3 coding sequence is TGTGCCAGCAGTTACTCACTGACTGGAGAGTACGAGCAGTACTTC.

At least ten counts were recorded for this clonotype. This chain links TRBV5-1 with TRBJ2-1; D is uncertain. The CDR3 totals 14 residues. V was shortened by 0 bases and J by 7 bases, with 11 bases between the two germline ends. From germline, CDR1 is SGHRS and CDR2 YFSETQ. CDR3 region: CASSLGSFGNEQFF. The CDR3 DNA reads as TGCGCCAGCAGCTTGGGGAGTTTTGGGAATGAGCAGTTCTTC.

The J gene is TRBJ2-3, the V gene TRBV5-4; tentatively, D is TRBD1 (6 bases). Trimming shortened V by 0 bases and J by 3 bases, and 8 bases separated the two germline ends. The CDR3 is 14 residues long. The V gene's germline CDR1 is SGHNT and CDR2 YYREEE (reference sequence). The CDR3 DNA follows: TGTGCCAGCAGCTTGGAAGGGGGTACAGATACGCAGTATTTT. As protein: CASSLEGGTDTQYF.

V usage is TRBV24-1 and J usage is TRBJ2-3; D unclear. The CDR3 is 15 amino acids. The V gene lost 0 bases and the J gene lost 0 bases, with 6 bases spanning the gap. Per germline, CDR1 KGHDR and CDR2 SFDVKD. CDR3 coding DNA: TGTGCCACCAGTGATTTGGGCAGTAGCACAGATACGCAGTATTTT. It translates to CATSDLGSSTDTQYF.

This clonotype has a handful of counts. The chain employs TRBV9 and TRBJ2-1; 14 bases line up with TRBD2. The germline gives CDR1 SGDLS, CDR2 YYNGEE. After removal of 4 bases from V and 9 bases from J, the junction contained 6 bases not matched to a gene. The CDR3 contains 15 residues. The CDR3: CASSPRLAGGSEQFF. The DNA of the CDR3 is TGTGCCAGCAGCCCACGACTAGCGGGGGGGTCTGAGCAGTTCTTC.

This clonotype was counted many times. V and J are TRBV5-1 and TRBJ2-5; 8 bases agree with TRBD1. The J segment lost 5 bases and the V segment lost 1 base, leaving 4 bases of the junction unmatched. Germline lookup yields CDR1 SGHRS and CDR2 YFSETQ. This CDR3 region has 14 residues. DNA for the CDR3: TGCGCCAGCAGCTTGCAGGGGGCTCGGGAGACCCAGTACTTC. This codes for CASSLQGARETQYF.

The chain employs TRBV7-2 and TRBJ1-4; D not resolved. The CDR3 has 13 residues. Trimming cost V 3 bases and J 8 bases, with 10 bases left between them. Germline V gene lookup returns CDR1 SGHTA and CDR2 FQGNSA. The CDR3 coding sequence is TGTGCCAGCAGCTTTGCCGGGGTAGAAAAACTGTTTTTT. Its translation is CASSFAGVEKLFF.

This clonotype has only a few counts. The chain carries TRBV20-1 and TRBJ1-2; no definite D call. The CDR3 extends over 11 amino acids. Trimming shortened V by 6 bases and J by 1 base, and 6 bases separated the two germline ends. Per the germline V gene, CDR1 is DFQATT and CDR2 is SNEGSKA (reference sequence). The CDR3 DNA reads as TGCAGTGCACGCATTAACTATGGCTACACCTTC. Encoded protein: CSARINYGYTF.

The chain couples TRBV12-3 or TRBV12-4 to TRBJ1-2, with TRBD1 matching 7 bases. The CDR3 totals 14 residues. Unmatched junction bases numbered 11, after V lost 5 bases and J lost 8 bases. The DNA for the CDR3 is TGTGCCAGCAGTCTGAGGACAGGAGCAGAGGGCTACACCTTC. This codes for CASSLRTGAEGYTF.

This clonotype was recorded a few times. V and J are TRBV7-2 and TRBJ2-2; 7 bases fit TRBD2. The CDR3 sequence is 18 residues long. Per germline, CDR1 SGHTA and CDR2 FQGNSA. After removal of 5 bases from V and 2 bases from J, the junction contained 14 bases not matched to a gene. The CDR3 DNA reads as TGTGCCAGCAGCCCAGAACGGCTAGCGGAAGTTAACACCGGGGAGCTGTTTTTT. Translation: CASSPERLAEVNTGELFF. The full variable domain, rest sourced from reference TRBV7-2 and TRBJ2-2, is GAGVSQSPSNKVTEKGKDVELRCDPISGHTALYWYRQSLGQGLEFLIYFQGNSAPDKSGLPSDRFSAERTGGSVSTLTIQRTQQEDSAVYLCASSPERLAEVNTGELFFGEGSRLTVL.

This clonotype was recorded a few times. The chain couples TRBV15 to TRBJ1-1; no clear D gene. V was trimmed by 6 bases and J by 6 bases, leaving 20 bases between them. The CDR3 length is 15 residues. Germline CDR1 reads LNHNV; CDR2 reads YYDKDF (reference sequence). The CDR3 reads CATSPKISGIAEAFF. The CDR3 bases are TGTGCCACCAGTCCCAAGATATCAGGAATCGCTGAAGCTTTCTTT.

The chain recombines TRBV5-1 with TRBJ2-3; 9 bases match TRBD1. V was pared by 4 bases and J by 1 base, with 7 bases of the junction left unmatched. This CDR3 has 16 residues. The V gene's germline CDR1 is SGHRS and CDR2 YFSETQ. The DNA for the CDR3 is TGCGCCAGCAGCGCGGGACAGGGTTTCGGCACAGATACGCAGTATTTT. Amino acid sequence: CASSAGQGFGTDTQYF.

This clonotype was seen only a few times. CDR3 loop: CASSLTESTNEKLFF. The DNA of the CDR3 is TGCGCCAGCAGCTTGACCGAATCAACTAATGAAAAACTGTTTTTT. This sequence joins TRBV5-1 and TRBJ1-4; no definite D call. The CDR3 runs to 15 residues. CDR1 is SGHRS and CDR2 is YFSETQ in the germline V gene. V was cut by 1 base and J by 0 bases, with 7 bases left in between.

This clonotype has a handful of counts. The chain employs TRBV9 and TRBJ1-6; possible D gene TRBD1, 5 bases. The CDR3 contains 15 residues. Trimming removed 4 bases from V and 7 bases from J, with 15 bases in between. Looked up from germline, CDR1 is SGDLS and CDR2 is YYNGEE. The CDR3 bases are TGTGCCAGCAGCTCACGGGGCACGATCAATTCACCCCTCCACTTT. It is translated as CASSSRGTINSPLHF. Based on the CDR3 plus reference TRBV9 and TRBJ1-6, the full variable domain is DSGVTQTPKHLITATGQRVTLRCSPRSGDLSVYWYQQSLDQGLQFLIQYYNGEERAKGNILERFSAQQFPDLHSELNLSSLELGDSALYFCASSSRGTINSPLHFGNGTRLTVT.

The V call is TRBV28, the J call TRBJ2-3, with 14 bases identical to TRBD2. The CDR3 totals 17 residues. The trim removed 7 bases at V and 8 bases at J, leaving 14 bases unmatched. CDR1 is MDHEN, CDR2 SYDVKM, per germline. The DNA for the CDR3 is TGTGCCAGCAAGTTTTCGGGACTAGCGGGGGAAGGCGGTACGCAGTATTTT. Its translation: CASKFSGLAGEGGTQYF.

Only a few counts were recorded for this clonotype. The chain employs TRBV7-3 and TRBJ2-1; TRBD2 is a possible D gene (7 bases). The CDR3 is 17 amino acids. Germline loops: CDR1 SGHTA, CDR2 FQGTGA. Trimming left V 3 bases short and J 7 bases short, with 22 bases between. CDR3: CASSFLVGGGRSNEQFF. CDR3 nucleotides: TGTGCCAGCAGCTTTCTGGTGGGCGGGGGCCGGTCGAATGAGCAGTTCTTC.